Here is one TCR beta chain with its context. This sample is part of a study of memory CD8 T cells in hepatitis C reinfection. Across the whole study: Between 55 and 20 weeks before reinfection detection, pre-reinfection samples were drawn.

Time point meaning: pre-reinfection, 55 to 20 weeks before reinfection detection. No in vitro expansion preceded TCR sequencing of the sorted cells. Assay used: immunoSEQ multiplex PCR; TCRdb lists only in-frame clones, some missing. Among approximately 52,000 clones listed, around nine tenths were seen once. Germline values: CDR1 MNHEY, CDR2 SMNVEV (reference sequence). This CDR3 region has 13 residues. V was trimmed by 4 bases and J by 0 bases, leaving 4 bases between them. Material: naive CD8+ T cells sorted from blood. The chain couples TRBV27 to TRBJ1-5; D call uncertain. The clonotype originates from a man younger than 30 with hepatitis C virus infection. The CDR3, as DNA: TGTGCCAGCAGTTATAATAGCAATCAGCCCCAGCATTTT. This encodes CASSYNSNQPQHF.